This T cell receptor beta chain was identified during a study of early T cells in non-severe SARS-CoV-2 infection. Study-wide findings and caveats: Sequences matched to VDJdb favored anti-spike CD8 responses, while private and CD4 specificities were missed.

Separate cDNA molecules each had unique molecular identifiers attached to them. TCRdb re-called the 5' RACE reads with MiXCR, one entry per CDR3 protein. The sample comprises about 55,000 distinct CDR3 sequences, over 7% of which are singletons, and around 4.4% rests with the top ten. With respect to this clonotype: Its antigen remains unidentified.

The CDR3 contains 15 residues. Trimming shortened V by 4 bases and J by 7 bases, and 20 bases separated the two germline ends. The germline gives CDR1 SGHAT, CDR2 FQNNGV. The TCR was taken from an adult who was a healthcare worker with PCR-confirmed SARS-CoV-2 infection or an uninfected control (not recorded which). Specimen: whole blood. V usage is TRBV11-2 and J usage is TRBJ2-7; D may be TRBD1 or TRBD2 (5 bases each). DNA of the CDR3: TGTGCCAGCAGCTCGAGCTCCGGGGCTTCGGGGGAGCAGTACTTC. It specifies CASSSSSGASGEQYF.